This T cell receptor (beta chain) was sequenced in a study of T cell changes during pregnancy in multiple sclerosis. Germline V gene data show CDR1 as SGHVS and CDR2 as FQNEAQ. The ends were cut back, 3 bases at V and 0 bases at J, with 15 bases in the middle. This CDR3 is 17 amino acids long. Sequencing used immunoSEQ multiplex PCR; TCRdb keeps in-frame clones, though not all of them. The sample lists about 25,000 clones; roughly 90% were seen once. The TCR originated in a female donor in good health, enrolled as a control in a pregnancy study. The sequenced sample was CD8+ T cells from peripheral blood mononuclear cells, obtained in the third trimester of pregnancy. The chain has TRBV7-8 and TRBJ2-1; D is perhaps TRBD1 (5 bases). The CDR3 is CASSFNGPGYSYNEQFF. The CDR3 DNA follows: TGTGCCAGCAGCTTCAACGGACCAGGGTACTCCTACAATGAGCAGTTCTTC.